The T cell receptor (beta chain) described here comes from a study of T cell responses to AZD1222 COVID-19 vaccine. Some clones are missing from TCRdb's copy, which holds only in-frame ones; the method was immunoSEQ multiplex PCR. This repertoire shows 50,000 to 65,000 clones, 70% to 90% found once; its top ten account for approximately 4.9%. The V gene end was trimmed by 7 bases and the J gene end by 7 bases; junction bases not matched to a gene: 9. The CDR3 loop spans 13 amino acids. Per the germline V gene, CDR1 is SNHLY and CDR2 is FYNNEI. The rearrangement links TRBV2 to TRBJ1-1, with 7 bases lining up with TRBD1. The origin of this receptor is an adult in good health. The input for sequencing was peripheral blood, taken on day 0 of AZD1222 vaccination. The chain's CDR3 is CASTEGTENEAFF. CDR3 sequence (DNA): TGTGCCAGCACCGAGGGGACAGAGAATGAAGCTTTCTTT. The whole variable domain, filled in from reference TRBV2 and TRBJ1-1, reads EPEVTQTPSHQVTQMGQEVILRCVPISNHLYFYWYRQILGQKVEFLVSFYNNEISEKSEIFDDQFSVERPDGSNFTLKIRSTKLEDSAMYFCASTEGTENEAFFGQGTRLTVV.